The 16 T cell receptor beta chains in this list originate from one sample, sequenced in a study of blood T cell repertoires in COVID-19. Only in-frame clones appear in the TCRdb table, and some are missing; sequencing was by immunoSEQ multiplex PCR. The profile shows over 85,000 clones, about 90% of them singletons. Sequenced material: peripheral blood. All receptors come from a young man with acute or convalescent COVID-19.

The chain couples TRBV5-1 to TRBJ2-7, with TRBD1 matching over 11 bases. J lost 3 bases, V lost 0 bases, and 5 bases had no gene match. The CDR3 is 16 residues long. Germline V gene data show CDR1 as SGHRS and CDR2 as YFSETQ. The CDR3 nucleotides are TGCGCCAGCAGCTTGGCCTCCGGGACAGGGGGCTACGAGCAGTACTTC. Amino acid sequence: CASSLASGTGGYEQYF.

The genes are TRBV6-4 and TRBJ1-6; 7 bases agree with TRBD1. Germline V CDR1 and CDR2: MRHNA, SNTAGT. The CDR3 sequence is 14 residues long. The V and J ends lost 3 bases and 7 bases, in that order; junction bases with no gene match: 3. In nucleotides, the CDR3 is TGTGCCAGCAGTGAGGACAGGAACAATTCACCCCTCCACTTT. It translates to CASSEDRNNSPLHF.

The chain employs TRBV25-1 and TRBJ1-5, with D unresolved. Germline CDR1 is MGHDK and CDR2 is SYGVNS. V was cut by 2 bases and J by 5 bases, with 10 bases left in between. The CDR3 is 14 residues long. CDR3: CASSEMRGDQPQHF. CDR3 coding DNA: TGTGCCAGCAGTGAAATGAGAGGCGATCAGCCCCAGCATTTT. Supplemented by reference TRBV25-1 and TRBJ1-5, the full variable domain reads EADIYQTPRYLVIGTGKKITLECSQTMGHDKMYWYQQDPGMELHLIHYSYGVNSTEKGDLSSESTVSRIRTEHFPLTLESARPSHTSQYLCASSEMRGDQPQHFGDGTRLSIL.

CDR3 loop: CASSIAGQSNQETQYF. The CDR3 region has the DNA TGTGCCAGTAGTATAGCGGGACAGAGTAACCAAGAGACCCAGTACTTC. The chain joins TRBV19 to TRBJ2-5; 7 bases agree with TRBD1. Germline CDR1 is LNHDA and CDR2 is SQIVND (reference sequence). V lost 1 base to trimming and J lost 0 bases; unmatched junction nucleotides: 5. This CDR3 region has 16 residues.

The rearrangement links TRBV9 to TRBJ1-1; 7 bases map to TRBD1. CDR1 is SGDLS and CDR2 is YYNGEE in the germline V gene. This CDR3 has 15 residues. Germline trimming cut 4 bases from V and 5 bases from J; bases unmatched to any gene: 11. The CDR3 nucleotides are TGTGCCAGCAGCTTTCAGACAGGGAAGAGTACTGAAGCTTTCTTT. It is translated as CASSFQTGKSTEAFF.

V and J are TRBV27 and TRBJ2-7; D remains unclear. The V end lost 3 bases, the J end lost 5 bases, and 11 bases lay between the germline ends. The germline CDR1 and CDR2 sequences are MNHEY and SMNVEV (reference sequence). The CDR3 runs 13 residues. CDR3: CASSFSQRHEQYF. The CDR3, as DNA: TGTGCCAGCAGTTTTAGTCAGCGCCACGAGCAGTACTTC.

The rearrangement links TRBV7-7 to TRBJ2-5; perhaps TRBD1 as D (5 bases). The CDR3 is 13 amino acids. Germline-derived CDR1 and CDR2 are SSHAT and FNYEAQ (reference sequence). The V end was cut by 3 bases, the J end by 4 bases, with 9 bases between. The CDR3 here is CASSLDKGETQYF. Here the CDR3 DNA reads TGTGCCAGCAGCTTGGACAAAGGAGAGACCCAGTACTTC.

The CDR3 bases are TGTGCCAGCAGCTTGGAGGGGGCGAGGGCTTTCTTT. The encoded protein is CASSLEGARAFF. The gene calls are TRBV5-6 and TRBJ1-1, with 7 bases that match TRBD1. The CDR3 spans 12 residues. From germline, CDR1 is SGHDT and CDR2 YYEEEE. V was pared by 0 bases and J by 11 bases, with 4 bases of the junction left unmatched.

This clone appeared a few times. J is TRBJ2-5 and V is TRBV24-1; 13 nucleotides match TRBD2. Germline loops: CDR1 KGHDR, CDR2 SFDVKD. The CDR3 runs 17 residues. The junction had 5 bases not matched to a gene; V was cut back by 3 bases and J by 2 bases. The CDR3 region has the DNA TGTGCCACCAGTGATCCGTGGACTAGCGGGAGACAAGAGACCCAGTACTTC. Encoded protein: CATSDPWTSGRQETQYF.

In this sample, this clone turned up once. V usage is TRBV7-2 and J usage is TRBJ1-2; tentatively, D is TRBD1 (5 bases). CDR3 length equals 15 residues. CDR1 and CDR2 from the germline V gene are SGHTA and FQGNSA. V was shortened by 2 bases and J by 7 bases, with 17 bases between the two germline ends. The DNA of the CDR3 is TGTGCCAGCAGCTTAACATGGGCAGGGTCCTCTGGCTACACCTTC. This encodes CASSLTWAGSSGYTF.

J is TRBJ1-4 and V is TRBV28, with TRBD1 identical over 8 bases. CDR1 MDHEN and CDR2 SYDVKM come from the germline V gene. J was trimmed by 8 bases and V by 5 bases; bases with no gene match: 7. This CDR3 is built from 14 residues. CDR3 in amino acids: CASSKRTGNEKLFF. In DNA form, the CDR3 reads TGTGCCAGCAGTAAAAGGACAGGGAACGAAAAACTGTTTTTT.

The rearrangement links TRBV7-6 to TRBJ1-6, with D possibly matching TRBD1 (6 bases). Germline lookup yields CDR1 SGHVS and CDR2 FNYEAQ. The V gene lost 1 base and the J gene lost 11 bases, with 15 bases spanning the gap. This CDR3 is 15 amino acids long. The CDR3 spells CASSLVQGQGTPLHF. The CDR3 coding sequence is TGTGCCAGCAGCTTAGTCCAGGGCCAGGGGACACCCCTCCACTTT. Drawing the rest from reference TRBV7-6 and TRBJ1-6, the complete variable domain is GAGVSQSPRYKVTKRGQDVALRCDPISGHVSLYWYRQALGQGPEFLTYFNYEAQQDKSGLPNDRFSAERPEGSISTLTIQRTEQRDSAMYRCASSLVQGQGTPLHFGNGTRLTVT.

J is TRBJ1-1 and V is TRBV2; possible D gene TRBD1, 5 bases. V shed 2 bases and J shed 4 bases, with 11 bases lying between them. Germline CDR1 SNHLY, CDR2 FYNNEI. The CDR3 consists of 14 residues. The CDR3 sequence is CASSEIGEGTEAFF. The CDR3 DNA is TGTGCCAGCAGTGAAATAGGGGAAGGCACTGAAGCTTTCTTT.

V and J are TRBV27 and TRBJ2-1; D might be TRBD1 (6 bases). The V gene's germline CDR1 is MNHEY and CDR2 SMNVEV (reference sequence). Between the trimmed V and J ends, which lost 2 bases and 7 bases, there was a span of 6 bases. This CDR3 is 12 amino acids long. The DNA of the CDR3 is TGTGCCAGCAGTTTACAGGGGAATGAGCAGTTCTTC. Translating it yields CASSLQGNEQFF.

V usage is TRBV18 and J usage is TRBJ1-1; 7 positions agree with TRBD1. The V gene's germline CDR1 is KGHSH and CDR2 LQKENI. The CDR3 totals 13 residues. V gave up 6 bases and J gave up 4 bases; unmatched junction bases: 5. The CDR3 DNA follows: TGTGCCAGCTCCCTGACAGGGACCACTGAAGCTTTCTTT. It yields the protein CASSLTGTTEAFF.

This sequence joins TRBV6-6 and TRBJ1-2; D is unclear. The V gene's germline CDR1 is MNHNY and CDR2 SVGAGI (reference sequence). This CDR3 is built from 14 residues. V gave up 0 bases and J gave up 0 bases, with 5 bases separating them. CDR3 in DNA: TGTGCCAGCAGTTACTCAAACACTAACTATGGCTACACCTTC. Protein sequence: CASSYSNTNYGYTF.